This T cell receptor beta chain appears in the sequencing data of a study of blood T cell repertoires in COVID-19. Overall study: The study drew acute and convalescent COVID-19 samples from the United States, Italy and Spain.

There are 14 residues in the CDR3. Germline V CDR1 and CDR2: LGHNT, FRNRAP. The V gene end was trimmed by 3 bases and the J gene end by 4 bases; junction bases not matched to a gene: 1. Original processing notes: The assay estimated nucleated cells by amplifying reference gene primers. Clones were read by immunoSEQ multiplex PCR, and TCRdb kept only the in-frame ones, dropping some. The V and J calls and clone size come from that table; D and trimming were worked out from the DNA. The table has some 49,000 clones, 65% to 90% seen once. The receptor comes from a woman of 80 years or more with COVID-19, enrolled during active disease. The rearrangement links TRBV12-5 to TRBJ1-5, with TRBD1 matching 9 bases. The sequenced material came from peripheral blood. The CDR3 bases are TGTGCTAGTGGTTTTGGACAGGGGAATCAGCCCCAGCATTTT. Translating gives CASGFGQGNQPQHF.